This T cell receptor (beta chain) was identified in a study of blood T cell repertoires in COVID-19. Looking at the study overall: There were acute and convalescent COVID-19 samples, and they came from the United States, Italy and Spain.

This CDR3 is 16 amino acids long. V dropped 0 bases and J dropped 5 bases, with 16 bases sitting between them. Germline CDR1 and CDR2: MGHRA and YSYEKL. Produced via immunoSEQ multiplex PCR; TCRdb's table is partial and in-frame only. The sample contains about 97,000 clones, over 80% of which appear only once. The receptor's source is a man aged 50 to 60 with active COVID-19. This rearrangement joins TRBV4-1 to TRBJ1-1; the D gene is possibly TRBD1 (6 bases). The sequenced material came from peripheral blood. The CDR3 region is CASSQDRARGGTEAFF. As DNA, the CDR3 is TGCGCCAGCAGCCAAGATCGGGCCAGGGGAGGGACTGAAGCTTTCTTT.